Below, 9 T cell receptor beta chains from the same sample are listed, as sequenced in a study of early T cells in non-severe SARS-CoV-2 infection. TCRdb called the 5' RACE reads again in MiXCR, with one record for every CDR3 protein. Of 70,000 or so distinct CDR3 sequences detected, about 9.4% appear once; the ten largest clones hold 6.5% to 8.5%. The sample consisted of whole blood, taken at baseline. Receptor source: an adult who was a healthcare worker with PCR-confirmed SARS-CoV-2 infection or an uninfected control (not recorded which).

This rearrangement joins TRBV7-2 to TRBJ2-3; no clear D gene. Trimming removed 5 bases from V and 6 bases from J, with 24 bases in between. This CDR3 is built from 17 residues. The V gene's germline CDR1 is SGHTA and CDR2 FQGNSA. The DNA of the CDR3 is TGTGCCAGCAGCGCTCAGACGGCCCTTGGTTTCGCGGATACGCAGTATTTT. Protein: CASSAQTALGFADTQYF.

This clonotype was picked up a small number of times. V gene TRBV10-2 combines with J gene TRBJ2-3; tentatively, D is TRBD1 or TRBD2 (7 bases each). This CDR3 is 15 amino acids long. V dropped 5 bases and J dropped 1 base, with 13 bases sitting between them. The germline CDR1 and CDR2 sequences are WSHSY and SAAADI. CDR3 sequence reads: CASSQTGRGTDTQYF. The DNA for the CDR3 is TGCGCCAGCAGTCAGACAGGGAGGGGCACAGATACGCAGTATTTT.

The table lists this clonotype with a few counts. This CDR3 is CASSKRTSGYQETQYF. CDR3 in DNA: TGTGCCAGCAGCAAACGGACTAGCGGGTATCAAGAGACCCAGTACTTC. The chain carries TRBV7-2 and TRBJ2-5; 11 bases are a match to TRBD2. This CDR3 has 16 amino acids. CDR1 and CDR2 (germline): SGHTA, FQGNSA. With 5 bases clipped from V and 2 bases from J, the junction kept 7 bases outside the gene matches.

There are many counts of this clonotype. V usage is TRBV9 and J usage is TRBJ2-3, with 11 bases identical to TRBD1. Germline assignment: CDR1 SGDLS and CDR2 YYNGEE. This CDR3 has 16 residues. With 3 bases clipped from V and 4 bases from J, the junction kept 7 bases outside the gene matches. The CDR3 DNA follows: TGTGCCAGCAGCGCTAGGACAGGGGGCGTCCCAGATACGCAGTATTTT. Protein product: CASSARTGGVPDTQYF.

This clonotype was picked up a small number of times. This chain connects TRBV7-9 to TRBJ2-2; D gene uncertain. Germline CDR1 and CDR2: SEHNR and FQNEAQ (reference sequence). The CDR3 covers 13 residues. Trimming left V 3 bases short and J 6 bases short, with 8 bases between. The CDR3 loop reads CASSFDPSGELFF. The CDR3 DNA is TGTGCCAGCAGCTTTGACCCCTCCGGGGAGCTGTTTTTT.

The sample holds many counts of this clonotype. The rearrangement joins TRBV7-2 to TRBJ2-1; D is ambiguous. Germline CDR1 and CDR2: SGHTA and FQGNSA. The V end was cut by 2 bases, the J end by 0 bases, with 8 bases between. This CDR3 region has 15 residues. This CDR3 reads CASSLKPNSYNEQFF. CDR3 in DNA: TGTGCCAGCAGCTTAAAGCCGAACTCCTACAATGAGCAGTTCTTC.

In this sample, this clonotype turned up many times. This sequence joins TRBV20-1 and TRBJ1-1; D may be TRBD1 (6 bases). From germline, CDR1 is DFQATT and CDR2 SNEGSKA (reference sequence). This CDR3 spans 13 amino acids. The V end lost 3 bases, the J end lost 4 bases, and 12 bases lay between the germline ends. Here the CDR3 reads CSARGEGGTEAFF. The CDR3 DNA sequence: TGCAGTGCTAGGGGGGAAGGGGGCACTGAAGCTTTCTTT.

This clonotype was observed at least ten times. The gene calls are TRBV7-3 and TRBJ1-1, with 8 bases identical to TRBD1. The trim removed 2 bases at V and 1 base at J, leaving 0 bases unmatched. The length of the CDR3 is 14 residues. In germline, CDR1 is SGHTA, CDR2 FQGTGA. The CDR3 sequence is CASSLGQGNTEAFF. The DNA for the CDR3 is TGTGCCAGCAGCTTAGGACAGGGGAACACTGAAGCTTTCTTT.

This rearrangement joins TRBV20-1 to TRBJ2-4; D is possibly TRBD1 or TRBD2 (5 bases each). Germline loops: CDR1 DFQATT, CDR2 SNEGSKA (reference sequence). V dropped 0 bases and J dropped 1 base, with 7 bases sitting between them. The CDR3 is 14 amino acids. The CDR3 nucleotides read TGCAGTGCTAGAGAGGGGGAGGCCAAAAACATTCAGTACTTC. It encodes CSAREGEAKNIQYF.